Following are 10 T cell receptor beta chains from one sample sequenced in a study of Tregs in tolerant kidney transplant recipients. The data were produced by immunoSEQ multiplex PCR, yet TCRdb's version contains in-frame clones alone and is incomplete. The sample yields 60,000 to 95,000 clones, roughly 98% seen once. The sample here was CD4+ T cells from blood, taken before the transplant. These receptors came from a human donor who received a combined kidney and bone marrow transplant.

This chain joins TRBV21-1 and TRBJ1-5. TRBV21-1 is a recognized pseudogene. The CDR3 is made up of 15 amino acids. The CDR3 loop is CASSPLQGRDQPQHF. DNA for the CDR3: TGTGCCAGCAGCCCCCTTCAAGGGAGGGATCAGCCCCAGCATTTT.

This clone was observed once. This sequence joins TRBV7-3 and TRBJ2-6; D possibly corresponds to TRBD1 (6 bases). V lost 2 bases and J 2 bases, leaving 10 bases between the germline ends. The germline CDR1 and CDR2 sequences are SGHTA and FQGTGA. CDR3 length: 16 residues. In nucleotides, the CDR3 is TGTGCCAGCAGCTTAGGGTGGGGGCCTGGGGCCAACGTCCTGACTTTC. Residues: CASSLGWGPGANVLTF.

The chain uses TRBV4-1 and TRBJ2-1, with 12 nucleotides matching TRBD2. CDR1 and CDR2 (germline): MGHRA, YSYEKL. The CDR3 length is 20 residues. The trim removed 1 base at V and 2 bases at J, leaving 12 bases unmatched. The CDR3 sequence: CASSQVPGLAGTRPYNEQFF. CDR3 DNA: TGCGCCAGCAGCCAAGTTCCTGGACTAGCGGGAACCCGTCCCTACAATGAGCAGTTCTTC.

In DNA, the CDR3 is TGTGCCAGCAGGAGGGGACAGGGTGCCGGTGAGCAGTTCTTC. Translated, it gives CASRRGQGAGEQFF. The chain has TRBV6-5 and TRBJ2-1; 9 bases are shared with TRBD1. This CDR3 has 14 amino acids. The V gene end was trimmed by 6 bases and the J gene end by 9 bases; junction bases not matched to a gene: 9. CDR1 is MNHEY and CDR2 is SVGAGI in the germline V gene.

The V and J genes are TRBV5-6 and TRBJ2-7; 9 bases fit TRBD2. The germline gives CDR1 SGHDT, CDR2 YYEEEE. The CDR3 contains 15 residues. V lost 2 bases and J lost 3; bases outside the gene matches: 6. CDR3: CASSFLSGRGYEQYF. The CDR3 DNA reads as TGTGCCAGCAGCTTCCTTAGCGGGAGAGGCTACGAGCAGTACTTC.

The chain recombines TRBV30 with TRBJ2-3; D is undetermined. Germline loops: CDR1 GTSNPN, CDR2 SVGIG (reference sequence). V was pared by 4 bases and J by 0 bases, with 8 bases between. This CDR3 is 13 amino acids long. The CDR3 here is CAWILDSTDTQYF. The DNA for the CDR3 is TGTGCCTGGATCTTAGATAGCACAGATACGCAGTATTTT.

J is TRBJ2-1 and V is TRBV30; the match to TRBD2 covers 10 bases. This CDR3 is 15 amino acids long. The germline V gene encodes CDR1 GTSNPN and CDR2 SVGIG (reference sequence). V gave up 3 bases and J gave up 5 bases; unmatched junction bases: 7. Here the CDR3 reads CAWSARGLADNEQFF. The CDR3 DNA is TGTGCCTGGAGCGCCCGCGGACTAGCGGACAATGAGCAGTTCTTC.

V gene TRBV7-3 combines with J gene TRBJ2-7; weak D call: TRBD1 (6 bases). Germline CDR1 SGHTA, CDR2 FQGTGA. Trimming pared 1 base from V and 6 bases from J, leaving 7 bases between. This CDR3 region has 12 residues. The CDR3 DNA reads TGTGCCAGCAGCTTAAAAGGGGGCGAGCAGTACTTC. Residues: CASSLKGGEQYF.

V is TRBV28 and J is TRBJ2-1, with D perhaps matching TRBD2 (5 bases). Trimming pared 6 bases from V and 2 bases from J, leaving 11 bases between. This CDR3 has 14 amino acids. Germline CDR1 is MDHEN and CDR2 is SYDVKM. The CDR3, as DNA: TGTGCCAGCAGCCGATCCGGGACCTACAATGAGCAGTTCTTC. Translation: CASSRSGTYNEQFF.

The CDR3 DNA is TGCAGTGCACCCCGACAGCGTGAGCAGTACTTC. Its translation: CSAPRQREQYF. The rearrangement links TRBV20-1 to TRBJ2-7, with D maybe TRBD1 (5 bases). V shed 6 bases and J shed 7 bases, with 13 bases lying between them. The CDR3 has 11 residues. Germline CDR1 reads DFQATT; CDR2 reads SNEGSKA (reference sequence).